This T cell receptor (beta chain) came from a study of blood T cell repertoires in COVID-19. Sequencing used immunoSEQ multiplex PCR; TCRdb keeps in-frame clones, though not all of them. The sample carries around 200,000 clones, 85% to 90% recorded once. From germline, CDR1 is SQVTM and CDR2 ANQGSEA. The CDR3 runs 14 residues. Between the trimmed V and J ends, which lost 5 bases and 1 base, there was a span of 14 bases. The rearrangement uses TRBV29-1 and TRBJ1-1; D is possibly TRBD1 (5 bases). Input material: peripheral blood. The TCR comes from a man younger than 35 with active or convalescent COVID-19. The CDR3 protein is CSVLMAGWNTEAFF. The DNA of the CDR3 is TGCAGCGTTTTAATGGCAGGGTGGAACACTGAAGCTTTCTTT.